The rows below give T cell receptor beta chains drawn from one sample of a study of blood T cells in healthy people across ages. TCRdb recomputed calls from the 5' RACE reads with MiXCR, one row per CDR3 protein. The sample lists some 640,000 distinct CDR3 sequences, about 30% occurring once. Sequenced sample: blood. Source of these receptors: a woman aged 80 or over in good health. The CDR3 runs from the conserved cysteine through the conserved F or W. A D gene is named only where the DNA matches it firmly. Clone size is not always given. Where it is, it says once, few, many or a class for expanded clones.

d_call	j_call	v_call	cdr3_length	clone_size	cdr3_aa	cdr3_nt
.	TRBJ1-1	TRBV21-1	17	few	CASSKKGRRGPNTEAFF	TGTGCCAGCAGCAAAAAAGGGAGGCGGGGGCCGAACACTGAAGCTTTCTTT
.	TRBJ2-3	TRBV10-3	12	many	CAISPPQDTQYF	TGTGCCATCAGTCCTCCCCAAGATACGCAGTATTTT
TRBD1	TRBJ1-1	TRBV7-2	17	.	CASSLRRPGQGNTEAFF	TGTGCCAGCAGCTTGAGGAGACCGGGACAGGGGAACACTGAAGCTTTCTTT
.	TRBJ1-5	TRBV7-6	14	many	CASSPRPGDQPQHF	TGTGCCAGCAGCCCACGGCCAGGGGATCAGCCCCAGCATTTT
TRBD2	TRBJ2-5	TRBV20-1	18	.	CSATTGTSLESPQETQYF	TGCAGTGCTACGACCGGGACTAGCCTAGAGTCCCCCCAAGAGACCCAGTACTTC
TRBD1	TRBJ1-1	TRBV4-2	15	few	CASSQVSDRGTEAFF	TGTGCCAGCAGCCAAGTTTCAGACAGGGGGACTGAAGCTTTCTTT
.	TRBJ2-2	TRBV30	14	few	CAWSKTANTGELFF	TGTGCCTGGAGTAAGACAGCGAACACCGGGGAGCTGTTTTTT
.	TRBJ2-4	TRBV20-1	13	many	CSARDWQLNIQYF	TGCAGTGCTAGAGATTGGCAGCTAAACATTCAGTACTTC
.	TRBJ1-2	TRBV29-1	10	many	CSAGTDGYTF	TGCAGCGCCGGGACGGATGGCTACACCTTC
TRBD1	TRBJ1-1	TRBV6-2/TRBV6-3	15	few	CASSSPGQPNTEAFF	TGTGCCAGCAGTTCGCCGGGACAGCCGAACACTGAAGCTTTCTTT
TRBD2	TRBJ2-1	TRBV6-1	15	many	CASSEVRGGRGEQFF	TGTGCCAGCAGTGAAGTACGGGGGGGCCGAGGGGAGCAGTTCTTC
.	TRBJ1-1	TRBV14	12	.	CASSQVGARAFF	TGTGCCAGCAGCCAAGTGGGGGCGCGGGCTTTCTTT
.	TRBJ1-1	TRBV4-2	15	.	CASSQVGRVNTEAFF	TGTGCCAGCAGCCAAGTCGGCCGGGTGAACACTGAAGCTTTCTTT
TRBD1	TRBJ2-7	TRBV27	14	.	CASSQGTEDYEQYF	TGTGCCAGCAGTCAGGGGACAGAGGATTACGAGCAGTACTTC
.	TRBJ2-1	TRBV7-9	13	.	CASSSLAYNEQFF	TGTGCCAGCAGCTCCTTGGCCTACAATGAGCAGTTCTTC
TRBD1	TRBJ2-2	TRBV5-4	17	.	CASSSGQSKRSTGELFF	TGTGCCAGCAGCTCGGGACAGTCCAAAAGGAGCACCGGGGAGCTGTTTTTT
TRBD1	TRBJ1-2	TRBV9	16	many	CASSGGGQADNYGYTF	TGTGCCAGCAGCGGGGGCGGACAGGCTGATAACTATGGCTACACCTTC
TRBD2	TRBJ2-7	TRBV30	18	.	CAWTRLAGGLTTYNEQYF	TGTGCCTGGACCCGACTAGCGGGGGGCCTGACTACCTACAATGAGCAGTACTTC
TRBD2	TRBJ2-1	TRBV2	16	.	CASSEPSGGAVNEQFF	TGTGCCAGCAGTGAGCCCAGCGGGGGGGCCGTCAATGAGCAGTTCTTC
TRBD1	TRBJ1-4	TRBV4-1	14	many	CASSFDRVGEKLFF	TGCGCCAGCAGCTTCGACAGGGTCGGGGAAAAACTGTTTTTT
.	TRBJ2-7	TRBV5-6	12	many	CASSFSTYEQYF	TGTGCCAGCAGCTTTTCGACCTACGAGCAGTACTTC